This TCR beta chain emerged from a study of technical replicates of blood from several donors. Clones were sequenced by immunoSEQ multiplex PCR, and TCRdb holds only the in-frame ones, with some missing. Among roughly 76,000 clones listed, approximately 91% were seen once. Germline V gives CDR1 KGHSH, CDR2 LQKENI. With 3 bases clipped from V and 6 bases from J, the junction kept 1 base outside the gene matches. There are 12 residues in the CDR3. Material: T cells isolated from PBMCs. The clonotype was recovered from a human donor in good health. Some clones in this sample may be carry-over from other donors' samples. V is TRBV18 and J is TRBJ1-2; 7 bases agree with TRBD1. The DNA of the CDR3 is TGTGCCAGCTCACCCACAGGGGATGGCTACACCTTC. Amino acid sequence: CASSPTGDGYTF.